One sample yielded the 26 T cell receptor beta chains listed below, sequenced in a study of cytomegalovirus exposure and HLA in healthy donors. This PCR relied on a set of 60 Vbeta primers and 13 Jbeta primers. Produced via immunoSEQ multiplex PCR; TCRdb's table is partial and in-frame only. Found here are about 85,000 clones, 80% of them singletons; the top ten hold roughly 32%. Input material: PBMCs. Receptor source: a man aged 50-60 years in good health and CMV-seropositive.

The chain combines TRBV6-6 with TRBJ1-2; TRBD1 aligns across 7 bases. Germline CDR1 MNHNY, CDR2 SVGAGI (reference sequence). J gave up 5 bases and V 0 bases, and 6 bases lay outside the gene matches. This CDR3 is built from 15 residues. DNA of the CDR3: TGTGCCAGCAGTTACTCAGTCGCAGGGGGATATGGCTACACCTTC. Residues: CASSYSVAGGYGYTF.

The count of this clone is one. The rearrangement joins TRBV2 to TRBJ2-3; weak D call: TRBD1 (6 bases). Looked up from germline, CDR1 is SNHLY and CDR2 is FYNNEI. The V gene lost 7 bases and the J gene lost 2 bases, with 13 bases spanning the gap. The CDR3 totals 14 residues. The CDR3 protein is CASTLDRYTDTQYF. In DNA form, the CDR3 reads TGTGCCAGCACCTTGGACAGATACACAGATACGCAGTATTTT.

The rearrangement joins TRBV6-5 to TRBJ2-1, with TRBD2 identical over 12 bases. Germline loops: CDR1 MNHEY, CDR2 SVGAGI. The J segment lost 8 bases and the V segment lost 4 bases, leaving 6 bases of the junction unmatched. This CDR3 has 15 residues. The CDR3 DNA reads as TGTGCCAGCAGTTCGCTAGCGGGAGGGGGGTATGAGCAGTTCTTC. Translated, it gives CASSSLAGGGYEQFF.

The rearrangement uses TRBV27 and TRBJ2-1, with TRBD2 matching 7 bases. J gave up 9 bases and V 5 bases, and 7 bases lay outside the gene matches. This CDR3 spans 13 amino acids. Germline values: CDR1 MNHEY, CDR2 SMNVEV (reference sequence). CDR3 DNA sequence: TGTGCCAGCAGTCCCCAGGGAGGGTCTGAGCAGTTCTTC. It yields the protein CASSPQGGSEQFF.

The rearrangement uses TRBV9 and TRBJ2-2; 7 bases align to TRBD2. Trimming removed 3 bases from V and 6 bases from J; junction bases left unmatched: 14. Germline CDR1 reads SGDLS; CDR2 reads YYNGEE. The CDR3 spans 17 residues. CDR3 protein: CASSASSLVAGAGELFF. The CDR3, as DNA: TGTGCCAGCAGCGCGTCATCACTAGTAGCGGGTGCCGGGGAGCTGTTTTTT.

This clone was found a few times. This chain's CDR3 is CASSRQGQVNTEAFF. CDR3 nucleotide sequence: TGTGCCAGCAGTCGACAGGGGCAAGTGAACACTGAAGCTTTCTTT. This chain links TRBV6-5 with TRBJ1-1; 8 bases line up with TRBD1. The CDR3 consists of 15 residues. The V segment lost 5 bases and the J segment 0 bases; nucleotides outside the gene matches: 5. Germline loops: CDR1 MNHEY, CDR2 SVGAGI.

The count of this clone is one. V usage is TRBV30 and J usage is TRBJ1-5; no reliable D call. This CDR3 spans 13 amino acids. Germline CDR1 is GTSNPN and CDR2 is SVGIG (reference sequence). V was trimmed by 4 bases and J by 10 bases, leaving 17 bases between them. Here the CDR3 DNA reads TGTGCCTGGAAAAGGGCGGGGTCGGGCCCCCAGCATTTT. Translating gives CAWKRAGSGPQHF.

This sequence joins TRBV5-6 and TRBJ2-4; tentatively, D is TRBD2 (5 bases). CDR1 and CDR2 (germline): SGHDT, YYEEEE. There are 14 residues in the CDR3. Between the trimmed V and J ends, which lost 4 bases and 8 bases, there was a span of 16 bases. Here the CDR3 DNA reads TGTGCCAGCAGCCTCCCCGGAGGTAATGACATTCAGTACTTC. It translates to CASSLPGGNDIQYF.

This sequence joins TRBV18 and TRBJ2-3; no clear D. The CDR3 runs 13 residues. Trimming removed 3 bases from V and 3 bases from J, with 7 bases in between. The germline gives CDR1 KGHSH, CDR2 LQKENI. The DNA of the CDR3 is TGTGCCAGCTCACCGGCAAATACAGATACGCAGTATTTT. Residues: CASSPANTDTQYF.

The chain recombines TRBV5-8 with TRBJ2-3; 8 bases line up with TRBD2. The CDR3 totals 16 residues. Germline CDR1 and CDR2: SGHTS and YDEGEE. Unmatched junction bases numbered 9, after V lost 2 bases and J lost 4 bases. The CDR3 bases are TGTGCCAGCAGCTTAGGAGGTAGCGGGACGGCAGATACGCAGTATTTT. Protein sequence: CASSLGGSGTADTQYF.

The V and J genes are TRBV5-5 and TRBJ1-3; weak D call: TRBD1 (6 bases). This CDR3 region has 14 residues. The V gene's germline CDR1 is SGHKS and CDR2 YYEKEE (reference sequence). V lost 4 bases and J 0 bases, leaving 8 bases between the germline ends. Here the CDR3 reads CASSDRSSGNTIYF. CDR3 DNA sequence: TGTGCCAGCAGCGACAGGAGCTCTGGAAACACCATATATTTT.

This chain connects TRBV4-1 to TRBJ1-1; 9 bases are a match to TRBD1. Unmatched junction bases numbered 14, after V lost 2 bases and J lost 4 bases. Germline CDR1 MGHRA, CDR2 YSYEKL. The CDR3 sequence is 18 residues long. CDR3 bases: TGCGCCAGCAGCCAACCCTACAGGGGGCGCGTAGGGGGCACTGAAGCTTTCTTT. This sequence encodes CASSQPYRGRVGGTEAFF.

This rearrangement joins TRBV10-3 to TRBJ2-1; 8 bases agree with TRBD2. The length of the CDR3 is 18 residues. After removal of 6 bases from V and 9 bases from J, the junction contained 22 bases not matched to a gene. CDR1 ENHRY and CDR2 SYGVKD come from the germline V gene. The CDR3 DNA is TGTGCCATCAGCTTCGCGACCCCGGGACTAGGGGACGGGGGTGAGCAGTTCTTC. As protein: CAISFATPGLGDGGEQFF.

The chain has TRBV6-1 and TRBJ1-4; 8 nucleotides align to TRBD1. In germline, CDR1 is MNHNS, CDR2 SASEGT. The CDR3 totals 16 residues. V lost 4 bases, J lost 7 bases, and 11 bases stayed unmatched. The chain's CDR3 is CASSVRTQGASEKLFF. The CDR3 nucleotides read TGTGCCAGCAGTGTAAGGACTCAGGGGGCCAGTGAAAAACTGTTTTTT.

The gene calls are TRBV16 and TRBJ1-5; D is unresolved. Germline-derived CDR1 and CDR2 are KGHSY and FQNENV. The V end was cut by 4 bases, the J end by 4 bases, with 8 bases between. This CDR3 region has 13 residues. CDR3 protein: CASSRGGNQPQHF. CDR3 DNA: TGTGCCAGCAGCCGTGGCGGGAATCAGCCCCAGCATTTT.

The chain combines TRBV6-1 with TRBJ1-3; D remains unclear. CDR1 is MNHNS, CDR2 SASEGT, per germline. The CDR3 contains 13 residues. V lost 1 base to trimming and J lost 4 bases, with 5 bases between them. The CDR3 sequence: CASSEGRGNTIYF. The CDR3 DNA is TGTGCCAGCAGTGAAGGTCGGGGAAACACCATATATTTT.

Notes on this clone: A junction boundary mismatches the germline segment, possibly from a read error. CDR3 nucleotide sequence: TGTTCCAGCAGCGCCCGGGACAGGGTCGGACTGTTTTTT. This codes for CSSSARDRVGLFF. This chain connects TRBV7-9 to TRBJ1-4, with TRBD1 identical over 9 bases. Germline V lookup: CDR1 SEHNR, CDR2 FQNEAQ (reference sequence). This CDR3 has 13 residues.

This rearrangement joins TRBV29-1 to TRBJ1-5, with 9 bases lining up with TRBD1. The germline CDR1 and CDR2 sequences are SQVTM and ANQGSEA. This CDR3 region has 13 residues. V trimming: 4 bases; J trimming: 8 bases; junction bases outside the gene matches: 6. The CDR3 coding sequence is TGCAGCGTTGCATTGACAGGGGGAGAGCCCCAGCATTTT. Translating it yields CSVALTGGEPQHF.

V is TRBV30 and J is TRBJ1-5; D might be TRBD1 (5 bases). The CDR3 is made up of 12 amino acids. CDR1 and CDR2 (germline): GTSNPN, SVGIG (reference sequence). V was pared by 1 base and J by 11 bases, with 12 bases between. CDR3 nucleotide sequence: TGTGCCTGGAGTGCGGGGGATGAGTCCCAGCATTTT. This codes for CAWSAGDESQHF.

A remark on this clone: Compared with germline, one end of the junction differs, possibly owing to a read error. The chain joins TRBV7-7 to TRBJ2-5, with 7 bases fitting TRBD1. The CDR3 is 15 residues long. Germline CDR1 SSHAT, CDR2 FNYEAQ (reference sequence). CDR3 bases: TGTGCTAGCAGCCGACAGGGCCTAAATAAAGAGACCCAGTACTTC. This sequence encodes CASSRQGLNKETQYF.

This clone showed up just a few times. The V gene is TRBV14, the J gene TRBJ2-1, with 8 bases fitting TRBD2. CDR3 size: 16 residues. The junction had 6 bases not matched to a gene; V was cut back by 2 bases and J by 3 bases. Germline CDR1 and CDR2: SGHDN and FVKESK. The CDR3 DNA sequence: TGTGCCAGCAGCCAATCCAGCGGGAGTATCTACAATGAGCAGTTCTTC. It codes for CASSQSSGSIYNEQFF.

This sequence joins TRBV6-5 and TRBJ2-7, with a weak D call TRBD1 (6 bases). V was cut by 6 bases and J by 6 bases, with 18 bases left in between. Germline lookup yields CDR1 MNHEY and CDR2 SVGAGI. The CDR3 is 14 residues long. CDR3 sequence (DNA): TGTGCCAGCAGACCGGCGGACAGTTTCACCGAGCAGTACTTC. Protein sequence: CASRPADSFTEQYF.

This chain uses TRBV30 with TRBJ2-2; D might be TRBD2 (7 bases). The germline CDR1 and CDR2 sequences are GTSNPN and SVGIG (reference sequence). CDR3 size: 15 residues. V was trimmed by 2 bases and J by 4 bases, leaving 14 bases between them. The CDR3 spells CAWSRGAGGTGELFF. In DNA, the CDR3 is TGTGCCTGGAGTCGGGGGGCAGGCGGCACCGGGGAGCTGTTTTTT. Combining the CDR3 with reference TRBV30 and TRBJ2-2 gives the whole variable domain SQTIHQWPATLVQPVGSPLSLECTVEGTSNPNLYWYRQAAGRGLQLLFYSVGIGQISSEVPQNLSASRPQDRQFILSSKKLLLSDSGFYLCAWSRGAGGTGELFFGEGSRLTVL.

The chain uses TRBV7-8 and TRBJ2-5, with 9 bases aligning to TRBD1. Trimming took 2 bases from V and 5 from J; bases not matched to a gene: 3. From germline, CDR1 is SGHVS and CDR2 FQNEAQ. The CDR3 is 14 amino acids. CDR3 sequence reads: CASSLNRGLETQYF. DNA of the CDR3: TGTGCCAGCAGCTTAAACAGGGGGCTCGAGACCCAGTACTTC.

A remark on this clone: An end of the junction differs from the germline gene, which may be a read error. The genes are TRBV5-4 and TRBJ2-4, with 16 bases lining up with TRBD2. CDR1 is SGHNT, CDR2 YYREEE, per germline (reference sequence). This CDR3 has 16 residues. The CDR3 nucleotides are TGTGCCAGCAGCTCTGGGACTAGCGGGAGGGGGAACAGTCAGTACTTC. Protein: CASSSGTSGRGNSQYF.

The CDR3 region is CASSPGTGVTEAFF. CDR3 nucleotide sequence: TGTGCCAGCAGCCCAGGGACAGGGGTCACTGAAGCTTTCTTT. The chain employs TRBV9 and TRBJ1-1; the match to TRBD1 covers 10 bases. CDR1 SGDLS and CDR2 YYNGEE come from the germline V gene. The CDR3 has 14 amino acids. Germline trimming cut 4 bases from V and 4 bases from J; bases unmatched to any gene: 4.